This TCR beta chain was identified during a study of T cell responses to AZD1222 COVID-19 vaccine (dated by TCRdb to the early 2020s). Regarding the complete study: AZD1222 recipients whose second dose came at about 4 weeks and those whose second dose came at about 12 weeks were combined into one group, since spike-specific TCR depth and breadth did not differ between the two schedules. TCR sequencing covered 233 trial participants: some 210 given two doses of AZD1222 and 26 given two doses of MenACWY control vaccine. Trial participants were enrolled by age into subgroups of 18-55, 56-69 and 70-plus years, and roughly 160, 29 and 62 TCR-sequenced participants, respectively, were included in these subgroups. Points the paper makes about the study in general: CD4 TCRs associated with the vaccine covered the entire spike protein, and the dominant responses were in regions 160-218 and 743-854. A significant rise in spike-specific TCR breadth and depth was observed after two AZD1222 doses relative to day 0 and relative to MenACWY recipients. Because no samples from the day 14 peak response were available, repertoires could be characterized only after the peak T cell response. Epitopes outside the regions mutated in the B.1.351 and B.1.1.7 variants were reportedly recognized by nearly half of the unique spike-specific TCRs. Only a handful of AZD1222 recipients were SARS-CoV-2 seropositive at baseline, limiting conclusions about previously exposed vaccinees. Participants were mostly white British, with more females than males. The authors suggested clonal diversity may have been underestimated. In the small 56-69-year group, the increase in depth fell short of significance, most likely because of low power.

Concerning this clone itself: Its antigen has not been determined. Base quality data are lacking; no much larger clone is found one base away.

The sample's time point label, decoded: baseline before first vaccination. Samples from vaccinated people were obtained from the UK trials COV001 and COV002, which included a single-blind randomized controlled phase 2/3 trial of AZD1222 (ChAdOx1 nCoV-19) in healthy adults. Trial participant PBMC samples were collected at day 0 and day 28 after the second dose for TCRbeta chain sequencing. The CDR3 has 14 amino acids, counting the end cysteine and phenylalanine. Only the CDR3 DNA stays, 42 bases, in frame from base 1. V is trimmed back by 4 bases and J by 7 bases, and the junction contains 5 bases that no gene match accounts for. The CDR1 and CDR2 encoded by the germline V gene are SGHVS and FNYEAQ. The CDR3 regions of human TCRbeta chains were analyzed by immunosequencing. Turning to the authors' computational methods: Repertoire TCRs were matched against a reference library of SARS-CoV-2-specific TCRs generated with the MIRA antigen-specificity platform. Breadth was defined as the fraction of unique TCRs that were SARS-CoV-2-associated, and depth was defined as the fraction of total T cells that were SARS-CoV-2-associated. Using the MIRA data, every spike-specific TCR was mapped to the spike region that the TCR reacted to and assigned to either a CD4 or a CD8 class. Log10-transformed breadth and depth values were compared by one-way ANOVA with Sidak's multiple comparisons tests. Here the immuneACCESS table is served through TCRdb, limited to in-frame sequences with V and J called. Missing clones are a known gap in these copies; in checked studies unresolved V genes cover under half, and the rest lacks a known reason. V, J and clone size reflect that table, while D and trimming were determined from the DNA. A total of about 98,000 clones appear in this sample, 88% of them only once. The ten top clones hold roughly 5.2% of the sample.

The chain employs TRBV7-6 and TRBJ1-5; 9 junctional bases match TRBD1. Sequencing was performed on peripheral blood, taken on day 0 of AZD1222 vaccination. The source is an adult in good health. The nucleotides are TGTGCCAGCAGCTCGGGGGGACAGGGACAGCCCCAGCATTTT. The encoded protein is CASSSGGQGQPQHF.